The sequence of this T cell receptor beta chain was determined in a study of cytomegalovirus exposure and HLA in healthy donors. CDR1 and CDR2 from the germline V gene are MDHEN and SYDVKM. There are 16 residues in the CDR3. The germline V and J ends were trimmed by 6 bases and 6 bases, with 21 bases remaining between them. Primers included in the PCR were 60 Vbeta and 13 Jbeta primers. Profiled with immunoSEQ multiplex PCR; TCRdb holds only in-frame clones, not every one. The sample lists about 150,000 clones, about 85% seen once, with 2% to 2.5% in the top ten. Material: PBMCs. V usage is TRBV28 and J usage is TRBJ2-1; a possible D gene is TRBD2 (6 bases). This clonotype originated in a woman between 18 and 29 years old in good health and CMV-seronegative. The CDR3 loop reads CASSGGFLGGLNEQFF. The CDR3 coding sequence is TGTGCCAGCAGCGGAGGGTTTTTGGGGGGACTCAATGAGCAGTTCTTC.